This T cell receptor beta chain was sequenced for a study of T cells in Graves' hyperthyroidism and ophthalmopathy. Germline V gene sequence: CDR1 SGDLS, CDR2 YYNGEE. V was trimmed by 0 bases and J by 4 bases, leaving 10 bases between them. There are 14 residues in the CDR3. Amplified TCR beta CDR3 regions came from RNA transcripts. Using the HTBI primer set, a first-round RT-PCR was run on the TCR CDR3. TCRdb re-derived calls from the multiplex PCR reads in MiXCR, one entry per CDR3 protein. The sample records about 640,000 distinct CDR3 sequences, about 45% being singletons. This receptor was identified in an adult man with Graves' disease, either hyperthyroidism or ophthalmopathy (not recorded which). Specimen: peripheral blood or thyroid tissue (not recorded which). This chain connects TRBV9 to TRBJ1-1, with a possible D match to TRBD1 (5 bases). The chain's CDR3 is CASSVGLGPTEAFF. The DNA of the CDR3 is TGTGCCAGCAGCGTAGGTCTGGGGCCCACTGAAGCTTTCTTT. Complete variable domain (other parts from reference TRBV9 and TRBJ1-1): DSGVTQTPKHLITATGQRVTLRCSPRSGDLSVYWYQQSLDQGLQFLIQYYNGEERAKGNILERFSAQQFPDLHSELNLSSLELGDSALYFCASSVGLGPTEAFFGQGTRLTVV.